This is a list of T cell receptor beta chains from one sample in a study of cytomegalovirus exposure and HLA in healthy donors. Repertoires were generated with immunoSEQ multiplex PCR, while TCRdb's copy carries only in-frame clones and drops some. The sample gives 110,000 or so clones, roughly nine tenths of which show up once; about 4.1% is in the top ten. The sequenced sample was PBMCs. Receptors were obtained from a man younger than 30 in good health and CMV-seropositive. The CDR3 runs from the conserved cysteine through the conserved F or W. A D gene is named only where the DNA matches it firmly. Clone size, where shown, is once, few, many, or a class for clones that have expanded.

v_gene	abundance	j_gene	d_gene	CDR3nt	CDR3aa
TRBV27	few	TRBJ2-7	TRBD2	TGTGCCAGCAGTTTTCGGGGGGATGCCTACGAGCAGTACTTC	CASSFRGDAYEQYF
TRBV6-1	NA	TRBJ1-5	NA	TGTGCCAGCGGAATGGGAAACAGGGCCCATCAGCCCCAGCATTTT	CASGMGNRAHQPQHF
TRBV6-4	NA	TRBJ1-1	TRBD1	TGTGCCAGCAGCACCCGGGACAGGGGGCTCACTGAAGCTTTCTTT	CASSTRDRGLTEAFF
TRBV10-3	NA	TRBJ2-1	NA	TGTGCCATCAGTGAGAAGACCGGGACAAAAAACAATGAGCAGTTCTTC	CAISEKTGTKNNEQFF
TRBV2	NA	TRBJ2-7	NA	TGTGCCAGAGCTAAACCAAACTCCTACGAGCAGTACTTC	CARAKPNSYEQYF
TRBV2	NA	TRBJ2-5	TRBD2	TGTGCCAGCAGTGACGGCGGGGGGGTTCAAGAGACCCAGTACTTC	CASSDGGGVQETQYF
TRBV9	NA	TRBJ2-5	NA	TGTGCCAGCAGCGTAGCGCCCAGGGGAGAGACCCAGTACTTC	CASSVAPRGETQYF
TRBV5-1	once	TRBJ2-1	NA	TGCGCCAGCAGCTTGGAGGGAGGCAATGAGCAGTTCTTC	CASSLEGGNEQFF
TRBV2	NA	TRBJ2-5	NA	TGTGCCGGATCAGGGCAGGAGACCCAGTACTTC	CAGSGQETQYF
TRBV2	NA	TRBJ2-7	TRBD1	TGTGCCAGCAGTGACCGGGACAGGGAGTTTCTCCTTCGGTACGAGCAGTACTTC	CASSDRDREFLLRYEQYF
TRBV10-2	NA	TRBJ1-6	TRBD1	TGCGCCAGCAGTGAGAGTTATCGTGGGGGACAGGGCCTTAGCCTCCACTTT	CASSESYRGGQGLSLHF
TRBV6-6	NA	TRBJ2-7	TRBD1	TGTGCCAGCAGTTACCCGGACAGGACCGGTTTCGAGCAGTACTTC	CASSYPDRTGFEQYF
TRBV27	NA	TRBJ2-1	TRBD2	TGTGCCAGCGTTCATTTGACTAGCGGGGGGCCCTCCTACAATGAGCAGTTCTTC	CASVHLTSGGPSYNEQFF